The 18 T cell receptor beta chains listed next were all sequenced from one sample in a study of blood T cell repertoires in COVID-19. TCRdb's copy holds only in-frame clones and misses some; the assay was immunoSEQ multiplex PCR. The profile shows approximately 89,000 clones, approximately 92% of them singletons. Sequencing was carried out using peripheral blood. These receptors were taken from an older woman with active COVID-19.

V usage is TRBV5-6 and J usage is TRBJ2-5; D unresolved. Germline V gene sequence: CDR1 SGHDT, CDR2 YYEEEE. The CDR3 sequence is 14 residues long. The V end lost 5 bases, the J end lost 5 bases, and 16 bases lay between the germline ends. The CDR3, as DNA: TGTGCCAGCAGACGCCTATGGCCCGGGGAGACCCAGTACTTC. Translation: CASRRLWPGETQYF. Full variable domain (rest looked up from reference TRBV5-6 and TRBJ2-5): DAGVTQSPTHLIKTRGQQVTLRCSPKSGHDTVSWYQQALGQGPQFIFQYYEEEERQRGNFPDRFSGHQFPNYSSELNVNALLLGDSALYLCASRRLWPGETQYFGPGTRLLVL.

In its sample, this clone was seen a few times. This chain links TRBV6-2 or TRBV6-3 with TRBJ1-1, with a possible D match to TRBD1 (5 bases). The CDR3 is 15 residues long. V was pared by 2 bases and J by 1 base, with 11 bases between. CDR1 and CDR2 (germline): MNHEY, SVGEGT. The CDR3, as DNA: TGTGCCAGCAGTTACCCCCGTACAGGGAACACTGAAGCTTTCTTT. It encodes CASSYPRTGNTEAFF.

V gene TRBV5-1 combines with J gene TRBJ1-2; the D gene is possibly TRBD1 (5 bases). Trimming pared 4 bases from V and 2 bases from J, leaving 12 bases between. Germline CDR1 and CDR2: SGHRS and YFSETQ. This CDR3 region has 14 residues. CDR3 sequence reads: CASSPGAGNYGYTF. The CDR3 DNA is TGCGCCAGCAGCCCCGGGGCGGGGAACTATGGCTACACCTTC.

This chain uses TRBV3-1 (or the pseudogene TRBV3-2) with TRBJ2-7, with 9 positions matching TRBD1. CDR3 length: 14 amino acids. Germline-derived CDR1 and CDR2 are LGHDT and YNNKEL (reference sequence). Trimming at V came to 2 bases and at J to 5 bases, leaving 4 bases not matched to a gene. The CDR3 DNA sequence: TGTGCCAGCAGCCAACAACAGGGGGCGGACGAGCAGTACTTC. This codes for CASSQQQGADEQYF.

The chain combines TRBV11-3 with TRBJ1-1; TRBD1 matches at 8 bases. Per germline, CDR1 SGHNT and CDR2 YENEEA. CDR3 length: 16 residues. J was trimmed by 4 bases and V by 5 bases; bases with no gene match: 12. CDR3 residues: CASSPRQGRFGTEAFF. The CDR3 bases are TGTGCCAGCAGCCCGAGACAGGGGCGGTTCGGCACTGAAGCTTTCTTT.

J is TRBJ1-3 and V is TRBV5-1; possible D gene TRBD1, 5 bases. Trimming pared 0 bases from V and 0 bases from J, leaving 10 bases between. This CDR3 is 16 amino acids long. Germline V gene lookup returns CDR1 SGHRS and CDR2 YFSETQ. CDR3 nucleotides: TGCGCCAGCAGCTTGGACGGCGGGGGCTCTGGAAACACCATATATTTT. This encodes CASSLDGGGSGNTIYF.

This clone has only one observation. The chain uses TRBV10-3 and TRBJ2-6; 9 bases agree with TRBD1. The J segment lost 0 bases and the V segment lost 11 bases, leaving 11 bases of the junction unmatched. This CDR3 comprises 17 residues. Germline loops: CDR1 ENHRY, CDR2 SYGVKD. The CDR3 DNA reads TGTGCCCCCTCCCAGGGACAGGGACTCTCTGGGGCCAACGTCCTGACTTTC. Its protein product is CAPSQGQGLSGANVLTF.

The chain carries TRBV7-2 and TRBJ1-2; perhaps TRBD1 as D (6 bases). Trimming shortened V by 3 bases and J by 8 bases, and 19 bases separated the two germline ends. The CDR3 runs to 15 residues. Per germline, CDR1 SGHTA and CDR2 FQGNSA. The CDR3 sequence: CASSLGGQGESGYTF. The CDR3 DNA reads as TGTGCCAGCAGCTTGGGGGGGCAGGGTGAGAGCGGCTACACCTTC.

DNA of the CDR3: TGTGCCAGCAGTTACGGGACAGGGGACAACTATGGCTACACCTTC. It codes for CASSYGTGDNYGYTF. The rearrangement joins TRBV6-6 to TRBJ1-2, with 10 bases aligning to TRBD1. The CDR3 extends over 15 amino acids. In germline, CDR1 is MNHNY, CDR2 SVGAGI (reference sequence). V lost 2 bases and J lost 2; bases outside the gene matches: 2.

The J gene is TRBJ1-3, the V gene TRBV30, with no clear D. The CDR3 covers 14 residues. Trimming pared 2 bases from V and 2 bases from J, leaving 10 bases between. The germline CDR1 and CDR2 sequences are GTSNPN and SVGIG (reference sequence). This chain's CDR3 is CAWSPPVPGNTIYF. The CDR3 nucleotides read TGTGCCTGGAGTCCTCCGGTCCCTGGAAACACCATATATTTT.

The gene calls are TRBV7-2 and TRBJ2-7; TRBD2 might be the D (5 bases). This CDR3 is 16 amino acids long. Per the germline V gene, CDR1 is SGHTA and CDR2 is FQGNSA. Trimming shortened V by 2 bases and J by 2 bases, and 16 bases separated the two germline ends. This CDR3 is CASSLRTLGLPYEQYF. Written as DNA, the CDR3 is TGTGCCAGCAGCTTAAGGACTCTGGGTTTACCCTACGAGCAGTACTTC. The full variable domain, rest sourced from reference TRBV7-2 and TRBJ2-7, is GAGVSQSPSNKVTEKGKDVELRCDPISGHTALYWYRQSLGQGLEFLIYFQGNSAPDKSGLPSDRFSAERTGGSVSTLTIQRTQQEDSAVYLCASSLRTLGLPYEQYFGPGTRLTVT.

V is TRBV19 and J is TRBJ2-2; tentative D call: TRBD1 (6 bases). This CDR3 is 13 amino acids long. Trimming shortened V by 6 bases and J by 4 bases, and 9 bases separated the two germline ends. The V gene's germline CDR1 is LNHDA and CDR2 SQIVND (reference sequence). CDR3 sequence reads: CASSRDTTGELFF. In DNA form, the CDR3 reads TGTGCCAGTAGCCGGGACACCACCGGGGAGCTGTTTTTT.

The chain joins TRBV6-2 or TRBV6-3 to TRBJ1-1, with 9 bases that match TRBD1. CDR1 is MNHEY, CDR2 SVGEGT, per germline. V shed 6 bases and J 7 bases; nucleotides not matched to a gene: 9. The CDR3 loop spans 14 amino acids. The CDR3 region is CASSRDRGRFEAFF. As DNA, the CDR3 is TGTGCCAGCAGCCGCGACAGGGGGAGATTTGAAGCTTTCTTT.

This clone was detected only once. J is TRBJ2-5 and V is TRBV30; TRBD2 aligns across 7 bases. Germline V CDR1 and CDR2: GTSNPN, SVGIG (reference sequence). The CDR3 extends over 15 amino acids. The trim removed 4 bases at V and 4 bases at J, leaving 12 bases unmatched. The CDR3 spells CAWTSGTTVGETQYF. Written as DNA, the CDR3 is TGTGCCTGGACCTCCGGGACTACTGTCGGAGAGACCCAGTACTTC.

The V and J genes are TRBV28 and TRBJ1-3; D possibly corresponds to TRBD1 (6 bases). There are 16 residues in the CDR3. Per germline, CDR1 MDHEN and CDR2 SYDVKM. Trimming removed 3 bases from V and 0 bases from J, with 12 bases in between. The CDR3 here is CASSFRGLSSGNTIYF. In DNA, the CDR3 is TGTGCCAGCAGTTTCAGGGGCCTCAGCTCTGGAAACACCATATATTTT. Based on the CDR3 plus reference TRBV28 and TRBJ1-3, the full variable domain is DVKVTQSSRYLVKRTGEKVFLECVQDMDHENMFWYRQDPGLGLRLIYFSYDVKMKEKGDIPEGYSVSREKKERFSLILESASTNQTSMYLCASSFRGLSSGNTIYFGEGSWLTVV.

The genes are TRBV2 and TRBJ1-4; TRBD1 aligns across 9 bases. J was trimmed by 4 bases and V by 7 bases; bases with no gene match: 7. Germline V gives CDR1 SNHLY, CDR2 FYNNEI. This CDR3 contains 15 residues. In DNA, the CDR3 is TGTGCCAGCACCCGAGACAGGGGGATTAATGAAAAACTGTTTTTT. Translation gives CASTRDRGINEKLFF.

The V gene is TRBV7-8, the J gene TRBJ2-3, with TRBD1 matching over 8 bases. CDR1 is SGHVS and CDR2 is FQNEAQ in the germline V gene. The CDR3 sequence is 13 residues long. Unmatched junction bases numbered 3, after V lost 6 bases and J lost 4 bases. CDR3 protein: CASRPQGADTQYF. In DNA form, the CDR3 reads TGTGCCAGCAGGCCACAGGGGGCAGATACGCAGTATTTT.

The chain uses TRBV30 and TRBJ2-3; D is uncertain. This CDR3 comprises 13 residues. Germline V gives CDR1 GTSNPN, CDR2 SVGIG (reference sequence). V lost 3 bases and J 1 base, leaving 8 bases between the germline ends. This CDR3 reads CAWRNRGTDTQYF. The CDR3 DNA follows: TGTGCCTGGAGGAACAGAGGCACAGATACGCAGTATTTT.